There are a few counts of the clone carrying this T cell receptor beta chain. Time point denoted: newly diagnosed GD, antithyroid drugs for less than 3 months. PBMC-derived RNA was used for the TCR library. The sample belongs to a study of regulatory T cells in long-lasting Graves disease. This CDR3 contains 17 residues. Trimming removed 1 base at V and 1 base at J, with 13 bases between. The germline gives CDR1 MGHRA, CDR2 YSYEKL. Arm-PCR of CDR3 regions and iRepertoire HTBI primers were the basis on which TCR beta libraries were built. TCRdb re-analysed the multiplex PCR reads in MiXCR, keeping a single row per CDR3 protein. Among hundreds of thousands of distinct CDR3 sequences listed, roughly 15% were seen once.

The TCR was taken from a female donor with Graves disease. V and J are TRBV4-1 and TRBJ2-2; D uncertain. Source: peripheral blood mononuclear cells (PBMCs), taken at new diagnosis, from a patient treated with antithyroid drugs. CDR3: CASSQVRRRLNTGELFF. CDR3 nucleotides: TGCGCCAGCAGCCAAGTTCGGCGGCGACTGAACACCGGGGAGCTGTTTTTT.